This T cell receptor beta chain was captured by sequencing in a study of beta chain features in type 1 diabetes. As for this clone: The antigen is not known.

Reverse transcribing all isolated RNA meant expressed TCRB transcripts were sequenced. Data came from immunoSEQ multiplex PCR; TCRdb stores just in-frame clones and leaves some out. The sample lists fewer than 900,000 clones, roughly a sixth occurring once. Blood was drawn once from each donor into heparinised tubes. The draws averaged around 110 mL. The germline gives CDR1 DFQATT, CDR2 SNEGSKA (reference sequence). V shed 5 bases and J shed 6 bases, with 10 bases lying between them. This CDR3 is 11 amino acids long. Overall study findings and caveats: Naive, central memory and Treg TCRB repertoires seemed to resemble each other more closely in patients than they did in healthy donors.

Material: naive CD4+ T cells from blood. The V gene is TRBV20-1, the J gene TRBJ1-1; D not certain. The receptor comes from a woman younger than 35 in good health. CDR3 protein: CSAPGFAEAFF. Here the CDR3 DNA reads TGCAGTGCTCCCGGTTTTGCTGAAGCTTTCTTT.